The 24 T cell receptor beta chains given below trace back to one sample, sequenced in a study of blood T cell repertoires in COVID-19 (dated by TCRdb to about 2020). Library method: the immunoSEQ multiplex PCR assay. TCRdb limited this immuneACCESS table to in-frame rearrangements with V and J called. A share of clones is missing; checked studies link under half to unresolved V genes, and the rest is unexplained. Here the sample has about 300,000 clones; under 90% occur a single time. The top ten clones comprise under 3.5% of the sample. Sequencing was carried out using PBMCs or T cells enriched from blood (not recorded which). The origin of the receptors is a woman between 45 and 60 years old who had been exposed to COVID-19.

J is TRBJ2-5 and V is TRBV7-2, with D tentatively TRBD1 (5 bases). This CDR3 is 18 amino acids long. Germline CDR1 and CDR2: SGHTA and FQGNSA. Trimming left V 3 bases short and J 0 bases short, with 20 bases between. CDR3 coding DNA: TGTGCCAGCAGCTTGGATCCTCCGACAGTATTGTACCAAGAGACCCAGTACTTC. Protein: CASSLDPPTVLYQETQYF. Full variable domain (remainder filled in from reference TRBV7-2 and TRBJ2-5): GAGVSQSPSNKVTEKGKDVELRCDPISGHTALYWYRQSLGQGLEFLIYFQGNSAPDKSGLPSDRFSAERTGGSVSTLTIQRTQQEDSAVYLCASSLDPPTVLYQETQYFGPGTRLLVL.

This chain links TRBV4-2 with TRBJ2-1; no clear D. The CDR3 loop spans 16 amino acids. Deletions cut 4 bases from V and 0 bases from J, with 13 bases between. Germline V gene lookup returns CDR1 LGHNA and CDR2 YNFKEQ. The CDR3: CASSLTTEPSYNEQFF. In nucleotides, the CDR3 is TGTGCCAGCAGCCTAACAACGGAGCCCTCCTACAATGAGCAGTTCTTC.

This chain joins TRBV27 and TRBJ1-2; 10 nucleotides align to TRBD1. Germline assignment: CDR1 MNHEY and CDR2 SMNVEV (reference sequence). J was trimmed by 6 bases and V by 5 bases; bases with no gene match: 6. This CDR3 is built from 14 residues. The CDR3 DNA is TGTGCCAGCAGTACACCCGGGACAGGGGATGGCTACACCTTC. It specifies CASSTPGTGDGYTF.

This clone showed up just once. This rearrangement joins TRBV12-5 to TRBJ2-1, with 7 bases identical to TRBD2. Germline V gene sequence: CDR1 LGHNT, CDR2 FRNRAP. V lost 6 bases, J lost 1 base, and 6 bases stayed unmatched. The CDR3 totals 15 residues. CDR3 in amino acids: CASGSSGGSYNEQFF. The CDR3, as DNA: TGTGCTAGTGGATCATCCGGGGGGTCCTACAATGAGCAGTTCTTC.

The rearrangement uses TRBV24-1 and TRBJ2-2, with D perhaps matching TRBD2 (7 bases). V was pared by 2 bases and J by 6 bases, with 15 bases between. CDR1 is KGHDR, CDR2 SFDVKD, per germline. This CDR3 has 16 amino acids. CDR3 amino acids: CATSDSGEGVAGELFF. CDR3 in DNA: TGTGCCACCAGTGATTCAGGGGAGGGAGTCGCCGGGGAGCTGTTTTTT.

V is TRBV6-5 and J is TRBJ2-1; TRBD2 is a possible D gene (6 bases). The germline gives CDR1 MNHEY, CDR2 SVGAGI. The V and J ends lost 6 bases and 8 bases respectively, with 20 bases between them. The CDR3 length is 15 residues. CDR3 coding DNA: TGTGCCAGCAGCTCCGGGCGGGGATTTCCGGATGAGCAGTTCTTC. Amino acid sequence: CASSSGRGFPDEQFF.

The chain links TRBV6-5 to TRBJ2-1; 8 bases align to TRBD1. Germline V gives CDR1 MNHEY, CDR2 SVGAGI. The CDR3 contains 16 residues. J lost 2 bases, V lost 2 bases, and 5 bases had no gene match. Here the CDR3 DNA reads TGTGCCAGCAGTTACGAGTCAGGGGGCGCCTACAATGAGCAGTTCTTC. This encodes CASSYESGGAYNEQFF.

This chain uses TRBV7-9 with TRBJ1-2, with 7 bases fitting TRBD1. The CDR3 contains 16 residues. Looked up from germline, CDR1 is SEHNR and CDR2 is FQNEAQ (reference sequence). V lost 7 bases to trimming and J lost 2 bases; unmatched junction nucleotides: 13. The CDR3 loop reads CASTHSSTGVNYGYTF. CDR3 in DNA: TGTGCCAGCACCCACTCATCTACAGGGGTCAACTATGGCTACACCTTC.

The rearrangement joins TRBV28 to TRBJ1-5, with 7 positions matching TRBD1. J lost 7 bases, V lost 4 bases, and 7 bases had no gene match. The CDR3 totals 14 residues. Germline V CDR1 and CDR2: MDHEN, SYDVKM. The CDR3 bases are TGTGCCAGCAGTTCGACAGGGTGGGGGCAGCCCCAGCATTTT. This translates into CASSSTGWGQPQHF.

This clone has only one observation. The chain carries TRBV28 and TRBJ1-1; no reliable D call. V gave up 4 bases and J gave up 6 bases, with 6 bases separating them. Germline values: CDR1 MDHEN, CDR2 SYDVKM. This CDR3 spans 11 amino acids. CDR3 sequence (DNA): TGTGCCAGCAGTTCGGTCTCTGAAGCTTTCTTT. The encoded protein is CASSSVSEAFF. Drawing the rest from reference TRBV28 and TRBJ1-1, the complete variable domain is DVKVTQSSRYLVKRTGEKVFLECVQDMDHENMFWYRQDPGLGLRLIYFSYDVKMKEKGDIPEGYSVSREKKERFSLILESASTNQTSMYLCASSSVSEAFFGQGTRLTVV.

The chain links TRBV20-1 to TRBJ1-5; D is unclear. The ends were cut back, 3 bases at V and 6 bases at J, with 18 bases in the middle. This CDR3 spans 15 amino acids. Germline V gives CDR1 DFQATT, CDR2 SNEGSKA (reference sequence). The CDR3 DNA follows: TGCAGTGCTAGTGGGCAGAGGGCGGATCGTCAGCCCCAGCATTTT. It translates to CSASGQRADRQPQHF.

J is TRBJ1-5 and V is TRBV28, with 7 bases matching TRBD1. Germline-derived CDR1 and CDR2 are MDHEN and SYDVKM. J gave up 7 bases and V 6 bases, and 6 bases lay outside the gene matches. There are 13 residues in the CDR3. The CDR3 DNA follows: TGTGCCAGCAGGCCAGGGGGTAGGCAGCCCCAGCATTTT. It codes for CASRPGGRQPQHF. The entire variable domain, with the rest obtained from reference TRBV28 and TRBJ1-5, is as follows: DVKVTQSSRYLVKRTGEKVFLECVQDMDHENMFWYRQDPGLGLRLIYFSYDVKMKEKGDIPEGYSVSREKKERFSLILESASTNQTSMYLCASRPGGRQPQHFGDGTRLSIL.

This chain's CDR3 is CASSITSSSNQPQHF. The CDR3 DNA reads as TGTGCCAGCAGTATTACTTCATCCAGCAATCAGCCCCAGCATTTT. The V call is TRBV27, the J call TRBJ1-5, with D unclear. Germline V gives CDR1 MNHEY, CDR2 SMNVEV (reference sequence). The CDR3 covers 15 residues. Trimming stripped 5 bases from V and 1 base from J, with 12 bases between.

V and J are TRBV19 and TRBJ1-5, with TRBD1 matching over 10 bases. This CDR3 comprises 17 residues. The J segment lost 4 bases and the V segment lost 3 bases, leaving 9 bases of the junction unmatched. CDR1 and CDR2 from the germline V gene are LNHDA and SQIVND (reference sequence). The CDR3 DNA reads TGTGCCAGTAGTATCAGTCCCGGGACAGGGGTAAATCAGCCCCAGCATTTT. It codes for CASSISPGTGVNQPQHF.

This chain uses TRBV25-1 with TRBJ2-7, with D maybe TRBD1 (6 bases). The ends were cut back, 3 bases at V and 7 bases at J, with 19 bases in the middle. The CDR3 has 15 residues. Germline V gene lookup returns CDR1 MGHDK and CDR2 SYGVNS. CDR3: CASSDRTAIAREQYF. CDR3 coding DNA: TGTGCCAGCAGTGATAGGACAGCGATAGCTAGAGAGCAGTACTTC.

This clone was seen ten or more times. One junction end does not reproduce the germline sequence, and a read error may be involved. This chain joins TRBV6-1 and TRBJ1-2; 7 bases are a match to TRBD1. The CDR3 has 14 amino acids. Germline CDR1 reads MNHNS; CDR2 reads SASEGT. CDR3 in amino acids: CASTEEGGKYGYTF. CDR3 nucleotide sequence: TGTGCCAGCACTGAAGAAGGGGGCAAGTACGGCTACACCTTC.

CDR3 DNA sequence: TGTGCCAGCAGACAAAACAGGGCGGCTGACACTGAAGCTTTCTTT. As protein: CASRQNRAADTEAFF. The rearrangement links TRBV28 to TRBJ1-1; D is possibly TRBD1 (6 bases). With 6 bases removed from V and 3 bases from J, the gap between germline ends came to 17 bases. CDR3 size: 15 residues. The germline CDR1 and CDR2 sequences are MDHEN and SYDVKM.

The rearrangement links TRBV3-1 (or the pseudogene TRBV3-2) to TRBJ2-4; D remains unclear. Germline V gene data show CDR1 as LGHDT and CDR2 as YNNKEL (reference sequence). V was trimmed by 8 bases and J by 7 bases, leaving 15 bases between them. The CDR3 extends over 13 amino acids. In nucleotides, the CDR3 is TGTGCCAGCTCCGACTCCCTTGGGAACATTCAGTACTTC. Protein: CASSDSLGNIQYF.

This clone was recorded only once. The CDR3 DNA sequence: TGTGCCAGCAGCCAAGGGGGGGACAACACCATATATTTT. Protein product: CASSQGGDNTIYF. The rearrangement uses TRBV3-1 (or the pseudogene TRBV3-2) and TRBJ1-3, with D perhaps matching TRBD1 (5 bases). Per germline, CDR1 LGHDT and CDR2 YNNKEL (reference sequence). The ends were cut back, 1 base at V and 7 bases at J, with 8 bases in the middle. This CDR3 comprises 13 residues.

The gene calls are TRBV2 and TRBJ1-2, with D perhaps TRBD1 (5 bases). Germline V gene sequence: CDR1 SNHLY, CDR2 FYNNEI. The CDR3 consists of 13 residues. V lost 8 bases and J 7 bases, leaving 17 bases between the germline ends. The CDR3 bases are TGTGCCAGCCGGGTGACAGATGTACGTGGCTACACCTTC. As protein: CASRVTDVRGYTF. Full variable domain (missing parts from reference TRBV2 and TRBJ1-2): EPEVTQTPSHQVTQMGQEVILRCVPISNHLYFYWYRQILGQKVEFLVSFYNNEISEKSEIFDDQFSVERPDGSNFTLKIRSTKLEDSAMYFCASRVTDVRGYTFGSGTRLTVV.

The V call is TRBV2, the J call TRBJ2-5; TRBD2 might be the D (5 bases). The CDR3 spans 15 residues. V shed 0 bases and J shed 2 bases, with 10 bases lying between them. Per germline, CDR1 SNHLY and CDR2 FYNNEI. The CDR3 sequence is CASSEALGGQETQYF. The CDR3 nucleotides are TGTGCCAGCAGTGAAGCGCTTGGCGGGCAAGAGACCCAGTACTTC.

The rearrangement uses TRBV30 and TRBJ2-3; the D gene is possibly TRBD2 (7 bases). CDR3 length: 15 residues. V lost 2 bases to trimming and J lost 4 bases, with 16 bases between them. Germline V gene sequence: CDR1 GTSNPN, CDR2 SVGIG (reference sequence). This CDR3 is CAWSLEGGSADTQYF. CDR3 in DNA: TGTGCCTGGAGTCTCGAGGGGGGGTCCGCAGATACGCAGTATTTT.

The chain combines TRBV5-4 with TRBJ2-3; 8 bases match TRBD2. Germline trimming cut 5 bases from V and 0 bases from J; bases unmatched to any gene: 11. Germline V lookup: CDR1 SGHNT, CDR2 YYREEE (reference sequence). This CDR3 has 17 residues. The CDR3 DNA follows: TGTGCCAGCAGGGGGGAGGTAGCGGGGACCAGCACAGATACGCAGTATTTT. Residues: CASRGEVAGTSTDTQYF. Full variable domain (rest looked up from reference TRBV5-4 and TRBJ2-3): ETGVTQSPTHLIKTRGQQVTLRCSSQSGHNTVSWYQQALGQGPQFIFQYYREEENGRGNFPPRFSGLQFPNYSSELNVNALELDDSALYLCASRGEVAGTSTDTQYFGPGTRLTVL.

The genes are TRBV5-1 and TRBJ2-2; TRBD1 matches 9 bases. The CDR3 runs 15 residues. V lost 3 bases and J lost 7; bases outside the gene matches: 7. Per the germline V gene, CDR1 is SGHRS and CDR2 is YFSETQ. CDR3 residues: CASSYGQGKVGELFF. The CDR3 region has the DNA TGCGCCAGCAGCTACGGACAGGGGAAGGTCGGGGAGCTGTTTTTT.